The T cell receptor (beta chain) under discussion was sequenced for a study of blood T cell repertoires in COVID-19. Whole-study context: The United States, Italy and Spain provided the acute and convalescent COVID-19 samples. From T cells, B-cell-depleted T cells, or PBMCs came the material, which was cDNA or gDNA.

Germline V lookup: CDR1 KGHDR, CDR2 SFDVKD. Losses at the gene ends were 3 bases for V and 3 bases for J; bases not matched to a gene: 3. This CDR3 contains 15 residues. As processed by the authors: Nucleated cell counts were estimated from reference gene primer amplification. Profiled with immunoSEQ multiplex PCR; TCRdb holds only in-frame clones, not every one. V and J calls and clone size follow that table, whereas D and trimming were derived from the DNA. The repertoire holds about 190,000 clones, with approximately 84% as singletons. The chain combines TRBV24-1 with TRBJ2-4; 8 bases are shared with TRBD2. The TCR originated in an older woman with active or convalescent COVID-19. Sequencing was done on a sample of peripheral blood. As DNA, the CDR3 is TGTGCCACCAGTGATCCCGGGGGGGACAAAAACATTCAGTACTTC. It translates to CATSDPGGDKNIQYF.